The 10 T cell receptor beta chains given below trace back to one sample, sequenced in a study of blood T cell repertoires in COVID-19. Only in-frame clones appear in the TCRdb table, and some are missing; sequencing was by immunoSEQ multiplex PCR. The table shows 140,000 to 150,000 clones, with 84% occurring only once. Input material: peripheral blood. Every receptor here comes from a man aged 30-40 years with COVID-19, enrolled during active disease.

The chain links TRBV10-3 to TRBJ2-1; D gene uncertain. Deletions cut 6 bases from V and 0 bases from J, with 9 bases between. The CDR3 extends over 14 amino acids. CDR1 is ENHRY, CDR2 SYGVKD, per germline. CDR3 in amino acids: CAISTTISYNEQFF. The CDR3 region has the DNA TGTGCCATCAGCACCACAATCTCCTACAATGAGCAGTTCTTC.

This clone appeared a single time. The V call is TRBV11-2, the J call TRBJ2-7, with TRBD2 matching 11 bases. V gave up 5 bases and J gave up 1 base; unmatched junction bases: 7. CDR3 length: 16 residues. Germline V gives CDR1 SGHAT, CDR2 FQNNGV. The CDR3 loop reads CASSGLAGGMSYEQYF. The CDR3 nucleotides are TGTGCCAGCAGCGGGCTAGCGGGAGGAATGTCCTACGAGCAGTACTTC.

The genes are TRBV6-2 or TRBV6-3 and TRBJ1-1; tentatively, D is TRBD1 (5 bases). From germline, CDR1 is MNHEY and CDR2 SVGEGT. The V gene lost 4 bases and the J gene lost 6 bases, with 15 bases spanning the gap. The CDR3 is 14 amino acids. This CDR3 is CASSFLRGGAEAFF. The DNA of the CDR3 is TGTGCCAGCAGTTTCCTTCGGGGGGGGGCTGAAGCTTTCTTT.

A single count supports this clone. The rearrangement joins TRBV6-2 or TRBV6-3 to TRBJ2-1, with 8 positions matching TRBD2. The CDR3 has 15 residues. Losses at the gene ends were 5 bases for V and 2 bases for J; bases not matched to a gene: 5. CDR1 and CDR2 (germline): MNHEY, SVGEGT. The CDR3 sequence: CASSDSGKAYNEQFF. The CDR3 bases are TGTGCCAGCAGTGATAGCGGGAAGGCCTACAATGAGCAGTTCTTC.

This clone is a singleton in its sample. The chain joins TRBV6-5 to TRBJ2-7; D gene uncertain. Germline lookup yields CDR1 MNHEY and CDR2 SVGAGI. Trimming removed 0 bases at V and 2 bases at J, with 11 bases between. The CDR3 is made up of 15 amino acids. CDR3 in DNA: TGTGCCAGCAGTTACTCCCTCGGCGGTACCTACGAGCAGTACTTC. Translation gives CASSYSLGGTYEQYF.

This rearrangement joins TRBV28 to TRBJ2-7; D might be TRBD1 (5 bases). This CDR3 contains 13 residues. The germline V gene has CDR1 MDHEN and CDR2 SYDVKM. Trimming left V 8 bases short and J 0 bases short, with 11 bases between. The DNA for the CDR3 is TGTGCCAGCGACAGTCCTAGCTCCTACGAGCAGTACTTC. Its protein product is CASDSPSSYEQYF.

For the CDR3, the DNA is TGTGCCAGCAGCTGGTTCCGGGACAGGGACGATGAGCAGTTCTTC. Amino acid sequence: CASSWFRDRDDEQFF. This chain connects TRBV11-2 to TRBJ2-1; 9 nucleotides align to TRBD1. CDR3 length equals 15 residues. Trimming cost V 4 bases and J 8 bases; bases outside gene matches: 9. The germline V gene encodes CDR1 SGHAT and CDR2 FQNNGV.

The rearrangement joins TRBV7-9 to TRBJ2-1; D perhaps matches TRBD2 (5 bases). Trimming removed 5 bases from V and 0 bases from J, with 23 bases in between. Germline V gene data show CDR1 as SEHNR and CDR2 as FQNEAQ (reference sequence). CDR3 length: 19 residues. CDR3 in DNA: TGTGCCAGCAGCCCTTCTACAGAACTAGGCAAAAGCTCCTACAATGAGCAGTTCTTC. This gives the protein CASSPSTELGKSSYNEQFF.

This clone was seen repeatedly, ten times or more. The chain links TRBV3-1 (or the pseudogene TRBV3-2) to TRBJ1-1; 8 nucleotides line up with TRBD1. Per the germline V gene, CDR1 is LGHDT and CDR2 is YNNKEL (reference sequence). This CDR3 is built from 16 residues. Losses at the gene ends were 4 bases for V and 3 bases for J; bases not matched to a gene: 10. CDR3 region: CASSPLTGGSDTEAFF. CDR3 sequence (DNA): TGTGCCAGCAGCCCCCTAACAGGGGGAAGCGACACTGAAGCTTTCTTT.

The chain employs TRBV7-2 and TRBJ2-5; 12 bases line up with TRBD2. The CDR3 is 15 amino acids. V lost 3 bases, J lost 9 bases, and 8 bases stayed unmatched. The germline V gene encodes CDR1 SGHTA and CDR2 FQGNSA. CDR3 sequence: CASSLRTSGVVAQYF. The CDR3 DNA reads TGTGCCAGCAGCTTGCGGACTAGCGGGGTTGTAGCCCAGTACTTC.